This T cell receptor beta chain was sequenced for a study of T cells in severe cutaneous drug reactions (dated by TCRdb to between 2018 and 2020). About the full investigation: Between the early 2010s and the late 2010s, patients were recruited from Taiwan, Thailand and a European registry network. Patients in either the acute or the recovery stage provided biological samples, such as blister fluids/cells and PBMC. Only patients with a probable or definite SJS/TEN or DRESS diagnosis by RegiSCAR criteria were enrolled. The Naranjo algorithm and the ALDEN drug causality algorithm were used to assign the culprit drug. Bulk TCR sequencing was combined with single-cell sequencing, quantitative PCR validation, functional assays and transgenic mouse experiments. To build the libraries, iRepertoire multiplex PCR was used, and the authors pointed to a comparison in which iRepertoire and 5' RACE methods, with or without UMI, captured abundant clonotypes similarly.

Including the terminal cysteine and phenylalanine, the CDR3 comprises 14 residues. The entry carries no DNA sequence. The germline V gene supplies CDR1 MNHNS and CDR2 SASEGT. For both bulk and single-cell sequencing, libraries were prepared with the iRepertoire multiplex PCR system using TCR subtype-specific primers. Multiplex PCR with primers targeting V, D and J gene regions was used to generate bulk TCR beta libraries. Roughly 100-500 ng of RNA per sample served as input for bulk TCR library preparation. Bulk TCR beta amplicons were sequenced on an Illumina MiSeq. Concerning the study's data processing: Quality control steps removed sample misassignments and low-quality sequencing reads. CDR3 was defined as the amino acids lying between the Y[YFLI]C motif of the V-gene and the [FW]GXGT motif of the J-segment. The IMGT database was followed for TRBV and TRBJ gene assignments and CDR3 clonotypes. TRBV expression in each sample was normalized to the mean expression of the same gene in PBMC from some 45 healthy donors. TCRdb reanalyzed the reads, keeping one entry per CDR3 protein sequence and omitting DNA. These V and J calls originate from TCRdb's pipeline instead of the authors' own analysis. The table of this sample itemizes about 8,300 distinct CDR3 sequences. Clones ranked in the top ten supply 26% of the sample.

Broad study findings and their caveats: CBZ-SJS/TEN patients showed strongly increased TRBV12-4 usage, with averages of around 34% in blister cells and 4% to 6% in PBMC. Although undetectable or scarce in tolerant-control and healthy-donor PBMC, a public TCRbeta CDR3 was found in all seven CBZ-SJS/TEN blister samples, at a mean of roughly 14%. According to the authors, further study is still needed to determine whether the public TCR generalizes to SJS/TEN caused by other drugs.

Sequenced donors were patients with carbamazepine-induced Stevens-Johnson syndrome or toxic epidermal necrolysis (CBZ-SJS/TEN). Next-generation sequencing was used to profile the T cell receptor repertoires of patients with drug-induced severe cutaneous adverse reactions in a search for drug-specific clonotypes. RNA was isolated either from blister cells of skin lesions or from peripheral blood mononuclear cells. Without a recorded count, this clonotype is taken to be medium-sized (0.01 to 0.1%) from its frequency. No antigen is known for it. The rearrangement joined TRBV6-1 to TRBJ2-7; TCRdb selects TRBD2, and the lack of DNA leaves this call unchecked. What was sequenced was cells from a skin blister. The cell subset or site label corresponds to: unsorted cells from skin lesion blisters. This receptor was obtained from a human donor with a severe cutaneous adverse drug reaction. The CDR3 region has the sequence CASSGYSGSYEQYF.